Shown below are 12 T cell receptor beta chains from a single sample sequenced in a study of patients and donors after allogeneic stem cell transplantation. TCRdb analysed the RT-PCR reads with MiXCR anew, one entry per CDR3 protein. The sample lists fewer than 250,000 distinct CDR3 sequences; roughly an eighth were seen once. Sequences were obtained from blood, either unsorted or a sorted T cell fraction (not recorded which). The receptors were gathered from a human donor who was either an allogeneic HSCT recipient or a stem cell or donor lymphocyte infusion donor (not recorded which). It is not recorded whose cells these are; they may come from a transplant donor.

In this sample, this clonotype turned up a few times. This chain connects TRBV15 to TRBJ1-5, with D tentatively TRBD1 (6 bases). This CDR3 spans 15 amino acids. CDR1 is LNHNV, CDR2 YYDKDF, per germline (reference sequence). The V and J ends lost 0 bases and 4 bases respectively, with 10 bases between them. The CDR3 DNA reads TGTGCCACCAGCAGAGAGCGGACAGCTAATCAGCCCCAGCATTTT. Its translation: CATSRERTANQPQHF. Variable domain in full (rest from reference TRBV15 and TRBJ1-5): DAMVIQNPRYQVTQFGKPVTLSCSQTLNHNVMYWYQQKSSQAPKLLFHYYDKDFNNEADTPDNFQSRRPNTSFCFLDIRSPGLGDTAMYLCATSRERTANQPQHFGDGTRLSIL.

The DNA of the CDR3 is TGTGCCTGGAGTAGCGGGGGAGGGTCCTCCTACGAGCAGTACTTC. This codes for CAWSSGGGSSYEQYF. The chain links TRBV30 to TRBJ2-7; 8 bases are a match to TRBD2. The trim removed 2 bases at V and 0 bases at J, leaving 6 bases unmatched. This CDR3 region has 15 residues. Germline CDR1 reads GTSNPN; CDR2 reads SVGIG (reference sequence).

This clonotype was recorded a few times. The CDR3 loop reads CASSPRSGQGALNTEAFF. The CDR3 DNA reads TGTGCCAGCAGCCCGCGGAGCGGACAGGGGGCTTTGAACACTGAAGCTTTCTTT. J is TRBJ1-1 and V is TRBV5-5; 11 positions agree with TRBD1. The CDR3 has 18 amino acids. Germline V CDR1 and CDR2: SGHKS, YYEKEE (reference sequence). Unmatched junction bases numbered 11, after V lost 4 bases and J lost 0 bases.

This chain joins TRBV6-1 and TRBJ1-1, with D maybe TRBD1 (6 bases). Germline CDR1 and CDR2: MNHNS and SASEGT. Trimming stripped 6 bases from V and 0 bases from J, with 17 bases between. The CDR3 has 16 amino acids. CDR3 DNA: TGTGCCAGCAGGACGGGGGGCCGCCTGATGAACACTGAAGCTTTCTTT. The encoded protein is CASRTGGRLMNTEAFF.

This chain joins TRBV19 and TRBJ1-2; D not resolved. This CDR3 is 13 amino acids long. The V gene's germline CDR1 is LNHDA and CDR2 SQIVND (reference sequence). Trimming cost V 4 bases and J 2 bases, with 8 bases left between them. The CDR3 loop is CASSNGWNYGYTF. Written as DNA, the CDR3 is TGTGCCAGTAGTAACGGGTGGAACTATGGCTACACCTTC.

This clonotype was counted at least ten times. This chain joins TRBV4-3 and TRBJ2-1, with D maybe TRBD1 (5 bases). With 1 base removed from V and 8 bases from J, the gap between germline ends came to 15 bases. This CDR3 has 15 residues. Germline V lookup: CDR1 LGHNA, CDR2 YSLEER. Here the CDR3 DNA reads TGCGCCAGCAGCCAAGGCAGGGTCGGTTTGTATGAGCAGTTCTTC. Encoded protein: CASSQGRVGLYEQFF.

This clonotype has more than one count but fewer than ten. The chain links TRBV2 to TRBJ1-1; 9 bases fit TRBD1. The CDR3 consists of 16 residues. Trimming took 4 bases from V and 0 from J; bases not matched to a gene: 6. The V gene's germline CDR1 is SNHLY and CDR2 FYNNEI. The CDR3 region is CASSARDRDMNTEAFF. The CDR3 nucleotides are TGTGCCAGCAGTGCGCGGGACAGGGACATGAACACTGAAGCTTTCTTT.

This clonotype was found many times. The J gene is TRBJ1-2, the V gene TRBV12-3 or TRBV12-4; D ambiguous. The V end lost 5 bases, the J end lost 7 bases, and 8 bases lay between the germline ends. CDR3 length: 11 residues. The CDR3 sequence: CASSHPGGYTF. CDR3 nucleotide sequence: TGTGCCAGCAGTCACCCCGGTGGCTACACCTTC.

The rearrangement uses TRBV9 and TRBJ1-1; possibly TRBD1 for D (5 bases). Trimming shortened V by 4 bases and J by 4 bases, and 17 bases separated the two germline ends. The germline V gene encodes CDR1 SGDLS and CDR2 YYNGEE. The CDR3 extends over 15 amino acids. As DNA, the CDR3 is TGTGCCAGCAGCCCGAGCGAGAGGAGGGGCACTGAAGCTTTCTTT. It codes for CASSPSERRGTEAFF.

The chain couples TRBV12-3 or TRBV12-4 to TRBJ2-3; D is unclear. The CDR3 loop spans 16 amino acids. V was pared by 6 bases and J by 2 bases, with 18 bases between. The CDR3: CASRPRGQGYTDTQYF. CDR3 nucleotides: TGTGCCAGCAGACCTCGAGGCCAAGGTTACACAGATACGCAGTATTTT.

Concerning this clonotype: Relative to the germline gene, one junction end is altered; a read error may explain this. This chain connects TRBV5-5 to TRBJ2-3; the match to TRBD1 covers 8 bases. In germline, CDR1 is SGHKS, CDR2 YYEKEE (reference sequence). This CDR3 spans 15 amino acids. As DNA, the CDR3 is TGTGCCTGCAGCCTCCGGGACAGGAATGGAGATACGCAGTATTTT. This gives the protein CACSLRDRNGDTQYF.

The rearrangement joins TRBV4-1 to TRBJ1-5, with D perhaps matching TRBD1 (5 bases). Germline V CDR1 and CDR2: MGHRA, YSYEKL. Deletions cut 2 bases from V and 0 bases from J, with 17 bases between. The CDR3 sequence is 18 residues long. Written as DNA, the CDR3 is TGCGCCAGCAGCCAACACCCTGGGACTGAGACTAGCAATCAGCCCCAGCATTTT. Encoded protein: CASSQHPGTETSNQPQHF.